What follows is one TCR beta chain and its context. The data belong to a study of T cell changes during pregnancy in multiple sclerosis. The method was immunoSEQ multiplex PCR; TCRdb's version includes in-frame clones alone and lacks a portion of them. Altogether 95,000 to 100,000 clones are present, about nine tenths being singletons, with the ten largest covering over 3%. Losses at the gene ends were 0 bases for V and 6 bases for J; bases not matched to a gene: 2. Germline CDR1 is SEHNR and CDR2 is FQNEAQ (reference sequence). The CDR3 sequence is 15 residues long. The sample here was peripheral blood, taken in the second trimester of pregnancy. V usage is TRBV7-9 and J usage is TRBJ1-5, with 10 bases lining up with TRBD1. This sequence originates from a female donor with multiple sclerosis, enrolled in a pregnancy study. CDR3 region: CASSLATGGSQPQHF. The CDR3 coding sequence is TGTGCCAGCAGCTTAGCGACAGGGGGCTCTCAGCCCCAGCATTTT.